These 14 T cell receptor beta chains came from one sample sequenced in a study of blood T cell repertoires in COVID-19. TCRdb's table, derived via immunoSEQ multiplex PCR, lists solely in-frame clones and lacks some. The repertoire includes approximately 100,000 clones, 70% to 90% of them detected once, and about 6.3% sits in the top ten. Sequenced sample: peripheral blood. The source is a woman aged 60 to 75 with acute or convalescent COVID-19.

The rearrangement links TRBV7-9 to TRBJ1-2, with D tentatively TRBD1 (6 bases). Germline CDR1 and CDR2: SEHNR and FQNEAQ (reference sequence). Trimming removed 1 base at V and 5 bases at J, with 17 bases between. This CDR3 has 16 amino acids. Written as DNA, the CDR3 is TGTGCCAGCAGCTTAGAAGGGGGAGGGGAGTTATATGGCTACACCTTC. Translated, it gives CASSLEGGGELYGYTF.

The rearrangement uses TRBV7-2 and TRBJ1-5; D remains ambiguous. The length of the CDR3 is 13 residues. Germline CDR1 is SGHTA and CDR2 is FQGNSA. V was shortened by 5 bases and J by 9 bases, with 14 bases between the two germline ends. CDR3 DNA sequence: TGTGCCAGCAGCACTTACCGAAACGGGCCCCAGCATTTT. It is translated as CASSTYRNGPQHF.

This chain joins TRBV12-3 or TRBV12-4 and TRBJ2-1, with D hard to call. The CDR3 runs 13 residues. The germline V and J ends were trimmed by 3 bases and 9 bases, with 12 bases remaining between them. This CDR3 reads CASSLWPRREQFF. CDR3 DNA sequence: TGTGCCAGCAGTTTGTGGCCTAGACGTGAGCAGTTCTTC.

This sequence joins TRBV19 and TRBJ1-1, with 7 positions matching TRBD1. The germline CDR1 and CDR2 sequences are LNHDA and SQIVND (reference sequence). This CDR3 is 13 amino acids long. J lost 1 base, V lost 10 bases, and 6 bases had no gene match. CDR3 protein: CATARDRNTEAFF. The DNA for the CDR3 is TGTGCCACCGCCCGGGACAGGAACACTGAAGCTTTCTTT.

This chain links TRBV20-1 with TRBJ2-1, with D possibly TRBD2 on 6 matching bases. Germline assignment: CDR1 DFQATT and CDR2 SNEGSKA (reference sequence). With 5 bases removed from V and 9 bases from J, the gap between germline ends came to 11 bases. This CDR3 region has 11 residues. The CDR3 protein is CSAPGLAEQFF. CDR3 sequence (DNA): TGCAGTGCTCCGGGACTTGCTGAGCAGTTCTTC.

The gene calls are TRBV7-9 and TRBJ1-1, with D possibly being TRBD1 (6 bases). The CDR3 sequence is 13 residues long. Trimming shortened V by 5 bases and J by 11 bases, and 18 bases separated the two germline ends. Per the germline V gene, CDR1 is SEHNR and CDR2 is FQNEAQ (reference sequence). This CDR3 is CASSKDAAGDAFF. DNA for the CDR3: TGTGCCAGCAGCAAGGATGCGGCAGGGGACGCTTTCTTT.

Only a few counts were recorded for this clone. This chain uses TRBV6-5 with TRBJ1-1; 8 bases are a match to TRBD1. Germline V gene data show CDR1 as MNHEY and CDR2 as SVGAGI. This CDR3 has 13 residues. V shed 6 bases, J shed 8 bases, and the junction held 8 bases outside the gene matches. The CDR3 is CASSLQGGIEAFF. Written as DNA, the CDR3 is TGTGCCAGCAGCCTACAGGGGGGGATCGAAGCTTTCTTT.

The rearrangement uses TRBV28 and TRBJ1-2, with TRBD1 matching over 7 bases. The CDR3 runs 15 residues. The V segment lost 3 bases and the J segment 1 base; nucleotides outside the gene matches: 5. The germline V gene has CDR1 MDHEN and CDR2 SYDVKM. This CDR3 is CASSFPQGRNYGYTF. The CDR3 region has the DNA TGTGCCAGCAGTTTCCCACAGGGGCGTAACTATGGCTACACCTTC.

The rearrangement links TRBV19 to TRBJ1-2, with D uncertain. Per germline, CDR1 LNHDA and CDR2 SQIVND (reference sequence). The ends were cut back, 3 bases at V and 5 bases at J, with 13 bases in the middle. The CDR3 has 14 amino acids. CDR3 protein: CASSIVYSPYGYTF. DNA for the CDR3: TGTGCCAGTAGTATTGTGTACTCCCCTTATGGCTACACCTTC.

V usage is TRBV25-1 and J usage is TRBJ2-2; 7 bases match TRBD2. With V trimmed by 5 bases and J by 7 bases, 4 bases remained unmatched. The CDR3 covers 13 residues. Germline CDR1 MGHDK, CDR2 SYGVNS. The CDR3 DNA reads as TGTGCCAGCAGTCCCCCTAGCGGCGGGGAGCTGTTTTTT. As protein: CASSPPSGGELFF. Full variable domain (missing parts from reference TRBV25-1 and TRBJ2-2): EADIYQTPRYLVIGTGKKITLECSQTMGHDKMYWYQQDPGMELHLIHYSYGVNSTEKGDLSSESTVSRIRTEHFPLTLESARPSHTSQYLCASSPPSGGELFFGEGSRLTVL.

V usage is TRBV28 and J usage is TRBJ2-7, with no clear D. Deletions cut 9 bases from V and 6 bases from J, with 15 bases between. The V gene's germline CDR1 is MDHEN and CDR2 SYDVKM. The CDR3 consists of 12 residues. For the CDR3, the DNA is TGTGCCAGAACGCCCGGTGTATCCGAGCAGTACTTC. This gives the protein CARTPGVSEQYF.

For the CDR3, the DNA is TGTGCCACCAGCCCCCATGGCGGGAGTGACAATGAGCAGTTCTTC. Translating gives CATSPHGGSDNEQFF. This chain links TRBV15 with TRBJ2-1, with 7 bases matching TRBD2. The CDR3 is made up of 15 amino acids. The germline gives CDR1 LNHNV, CDR2 YYDKDF (reference sequence). Unmatched junction bases numbered 9, after V lost 5 bases and J lost 5 bases.

The V and J genes are TRBV29-1 and TRBJ1-2; D is undetermined. Germline V lookup: CDR1 SQVTM, CDR2 ANQGSEA. This CDR3 is 15 amino acids long. V was pared by 0 bases and J by 1 base, with 12 bases between. The CDR3 here is CSVEDRLNFNYGYTF. In DNA, the CDR3 is TGCAGCGTTGAAGACAGGTTGAACTTTAACTATGGCTACACCTTC.

The chain employs TRBV5-1 and TRBJ2-5; a weak D match, TRBD2 (6 bases). The CDR3 totals 13 residues. The germline V gene has CDR1 SGHRS and CDR2 YFSETQ. The V gene lost 4 bases and the J gene lost 2 bases, with 9 bases spanning the gap. As DNA, the CDR3 is TGCGCCAGCAGCCCGGGACTTCAAGAGACCCAGTACTTC. Translation gives CASSPGLQETQYF.